This T cell receptor beta chain was sequenced during a study of memory CD4+ T cells and cytomegalovirus serostatus (dated by TCRdb to the late 2010s). With respect to the entire study: The cohort included roughly 35 healthy adults from Belgium, of whom 9 were CMV seropositive and roughly 25 were CMV seronegative. The study sequenced CD4+ memory TCRbeta repertoires of a Belgian cohort with known cytomegalovirus serostatus to replicate a published TCR-based CMV serostatus classifier.

Genomic DNA was extracted from sorted cells with the Quick-DNA Microprep Kit. Amplification of TCRbeta DNA was done with the immunoSEQ hsTCRbeta kit, following the protocol from the manufacturer. An Illumina MiSeq instrument was used to sequence the TCRbeta libraries. In the authors' own workflow: After out-of-frame sequences were removed, 2 million to 2.5 million distinct TCRbeta sequences remained, averaging about 67,000 per individual. Each individual was scored using the number of some 150 previously reported CMV-associated TCRbeta sequences that the individual carried and the total number of productive distinct TCRbeta sequences. A beta-binomial model was reimplemented in Python, and scikit-learn random forests with default parameters were trained on US cohort data. Classifier performance on the Belgian cohort was summarized as median AUC with percentile confidence intervals over 10,000 bootstrap iterations. TCRdb retrieved this table from immuneACCESS and kept in-frame rearrangements only. Not all clones are present; in checked studies, unresolved V genes account for under half, and no reason is known for the remainder. The V and J calls and clone size are taken from that table; D and trimming were inferred from the DNA. Within this sample are about 75,000 clones, with roughly 80% of them counted one time only. The top ten clonotypes cover approximately 2.4% of the sample.

Summary of the overall study and its limitations: A median bootstrapped AUC of almost 0.96 with a 95% CI of 0.76-1.00 was achieved on the Belgian cohort by the original-framework classifier. Unlike the original study, which covered naive and memory CD4+ and CD8+ populations, the Belgian study sequenced only CD4+CD45RO+ memory cells. Of around 150 previously reported CMV-associated TCRbeta sequences, some 73 appeared in the CD4+ memory repertoires, each in one to five individuals. For CMV serostatus prediction, a median bootstrapped AUC of approximately 0.95 was reached with the original framework, and a median bootstrapped AUC of approximately 0.89 was reached with a US-trained random forest. The results were read as suggesting that the CMV-associated TCR signature is, for the most part, present in the CD4+ memory repertoire.

A FACSAria II was used to sort memory CD4+ T cells, defined as single viable CD3+CD4+CD8-CD45RO+ cells. CMV serostatus was assessed using a Roche Elecsys assay, by which serum IgG against CMV pp150, pp28, p38 and p52 was detected. Once the samples were thawed, total CD4+ T cells were enriched through positive selection using CD4 magnetic microbeads. The samples came from a different study that was designed specifically to examine the CD4+ T cell memory repertoire. Peripheral blood mononuclear cells were isolated and cryopreserved according to standard operating procedures, and serum was kept at -80 degrees C. The staining used CD3-PerCP (BW264/56), CD4-APC (RPA-T4), CD45RO-PE (UCHT1) and CD8-Pacific Orange (3B5) antibodies, and Sytox blue was used to exclude non-viable cells. On this clone itself: Its antigen is currently not known. There are no base qualities to consult, and no much larger clone falls within one base.

Sequenced: memory CD4+ T cells from blood. The clonotype was recovered from an adult in good health and CMV-seropositive.

The sequence in DNA is TGTGCCTGGAGTGTGTGGGTGAACACTGAAGCTTTCTTT. Its protein reads: CAWSVWVNTEAFF. Recombination linked TRBV30 to TRBJ1-1, with the D gene not clear enough to name. As encoded in the germline V gene (reference sequence), CDR1 is GTSNPN while CDR2 is SVGIG. Reading from cysteine to phenylalanine, the CDR3 counts 13 amino acids. The kept DNA is CDR3 alone, 39 bases in frame from the first base. Trimming takes 0 bases from V and 0 bases from J, and the germline ends sit 5 bases apart.